Presented here are 23 T cell receptor beta chains from one specimen sequenced in a study of cytomegalovirus exposure and HLA in healthy donors. A multiplex PCR was run with 60 Vbeta primers and 13 Jbeta primers. This table comes from immunoSEQ multiplex PCR, and its TCRdb copy is limited to in-frame clones, with some not included. The data contain roughly 80,000 clones, over 65% of them singletons. Sample: PBMCs. The source of these receptors is a woman aged 40 to 50 in good health and CMV-seropositive.

V is TRBV7-2 and J is TRBJ2-1; TRBD2 might be the D (6 bases). Germline CDR1 and CDR2: SGHTA and FQGNSA. CDR3 length equals 13 residues. Trimming shortened V by 3 bases and J by 7 bases, and 10 bases separated the two germline ends. CDR3 sequence: CASSFLRGNEQFF. DNA of the CDR3: TGTGCCAGCAGCTTTCTTCGGGGGAATGAGCAGTTCTTC.

This clone was observed a single time. An end of the junction does not agree with germline; a read error may underlie this. This CDR3 is CASSLGVQGALETQYF. The CDR3 coding sequence is TGTGCTAGCAGCTTAGGGGTACAGGGGGCTCTGGAGACCCAGTACTTC. This rearrangement joins TRBV7-7 to TRBJ2-5; 9 positions match TRBD1. This CDR3 region has 16 residues. Germline CDR1 SSHAT, CDR2 FNYEAQ (reference sequence).

The V gene is TRBV28, the J gene TRBJ1-2, with a tentative D call TRBD1 (5 bases). CDR1 is MDHEN, CDR2 SYDVKM, per germline. Trimming cost V 4 bases and J 6 bases, with 9 bases left between them. The CDR3 has 12 residues. The DNA for the CDR3 is TGTGCCAGCAGTTCTCAGGGCCATGGCTACACCTTC. Protein product: CASSSQGHGYTF.

This clone occurred a few times. This sequence joins TRBV10-2 and TRBJ1-1; TRBD1 agrees at 7 bases. The CDR3 spans 14 residues. Germline CDR1 WSHSY, CDR2 SAAADI. The junction had 9 bases not matched to a gene; V was cut back by 6 bases and J by 5 bases. CDR3 DNA sequence: TGCGCCAGCAGAAGACAGGGCGCTGGGACTGAAGCTTTCTTT. Translated: CASRRQGAGTEAFF.

CDR3 sequence reads: CASTVDRGSNQPQHF. CDR3 in DNA: TGTGCCAGTACCGTGGACAGGGGAAGCAATCAGCCCCAGCATTTT. The chain carries TRBV19 and TRBJ1-5; 9 bases are a match to TRBD1. V lost 7 bases, J lost 1 base, and 5 bases stayed unmatched. Germline V lookup: CDR1 LNHDA, CDR2 SQIVND (reference sequence). The CDR3 is 15 residues long. Complete variable domain (other parts from reference TRBV19 and TRBJ1-5): DGGITQSPKYLFRKEGQNVTLSCEQNLNHDAMYWYRQDPGQGLRLIYYSQIVNDFQKGDIAEGYSVSREKKESFPLTVTSAQKNPTAFYLCASTVDRGSNQPQHFGDGTRLSIL.

The V and J genes are TRBV6-5 and TRBJ1-1; possible D gene TRBD1, 5 bases. There are 12 residues in the CDR3. V was clipped by 6 bases and J by 10 bases, with 15 bases between them. Germline loops: CDR1 MNHEY, CDR2 SVGAGI. The CDR3 is CASSIQGTGAFF. In DNA, the CDR3 is TGTGCCAGCAGCATCCAGGGTACCGGAGCTTTCTTT.

This clone was detected a few times. J is TRBJ2-5 and V is TRBV7-2, with D possibly matching TRBD1 (6 bases). Germline CDR1 reads SGHTA; CDR2 reads FQGNSA. The CDR3 totals 16 residues. V was cut by 5 bases and J by 5 bases, with 21 bases left in between. The CDR3 nucleotides read TGTGCCAGCAGCCAAGGGGCAGGGGCCGTAGGTGAGACCCAGTACTTC. Encoded protein: CASSQGAGAVGETQYF. Complete variable domain (other parts from reference TRBV7-2 and TRBJ2-5): GAGVSQSPSNKVTEKGKDVELRCDPISGHTALYWYRQSLGQGLEFLIYFQGNSAPDKSGLPSDRFSAERTGGSVSTLTIQRTQQEDSAVYLCASSQGAGAVGETQYFGPGTRLLVL.

This clone was counted between two and nine times. The chain couples TRBV7-2 to TRBJ2-7; 12 bases are a match to TRBD2. Germline trimming cut 8 bases from V and 2 bases from J; bases unmatched to any gene: 4. The CDR3 spans 14 residues. The germline V gene encodes CDR1 SGHTA and CDR2 FQGNSA. The CDR3 DNA reads as TGTGCCAGCTTACTAGCGGGGGGACCCTACGAGCAGTACTTC. The encoded protein is CASLLAGGPYEQYF.

This clone occurred once. The CDR3 DNA is TGTGCCAGCAGCCGGACAGGGGGCGCCTACAATGAGCAGTTCTTC. Its translation: CASSRTGGAYNEQFF. J is TRBJ2-1 and V is TRBV6-5; TRBD1 matches 11 bases. This CDR3 is 15 amino acids long. V shed 6 bases and J 2 bases; nucleotides not matched to a gene: 3. Germline V gene sequence: CDR1 MNHEY, CDR2 SVGAGI.

The sample holds a few counts of this clone. This chain joins TRBV18 and TRBJ2-5; D gene ambiguous. V was clipped by 4 bases and J by 4 bases, with 4 bases between them. This CDR3 spans 11 amino acids. Per germline, CDR1 KGHSH and CDR2 LQKENI. The CDR3 sequence: CASSRRETQYF. The CDR3 DNA is TGTGCCAGCTCACGGAGAGAGACCCAGTACTTC.

V usage is TRBV28 and J usage is TRBJ1-1, with a weak D call TRBD1 (5 bases). Trimming pared 7 bases from V and 5 bases from J, leaving 11 bases between. Looked up from germline, CDR1 is MDHEN and CDR2 is SYDVKM. The CDR3 spans 12 residues. CDR3 bases: TGTGCCAGCACTGGGGGGAGGACTGAAGCTTTCTTT. Translation: CASTGGRTEAFF.

The chain carries TRBV5-4 and TRBJ2-7; 8 bases match TRBD2. V lost 2 bases to trimming and J lost 3 bases; unmatched junction nucleotides: 4. The CDR3 runs 14 residues. The germline V gene has CDR1 SGHNT and CDR2 YYREEE (reference sequence). CDR3 nucleotides: TGTGCCAGCAGCTTAGCGGGGGACATCTACGAGCAGTACTTC. Translating gives CASSLAGDIYEQYF.

This clone has more than one count but fewer than ten. This chain links TRBV18 with TRBJ2-5, with a tentative D call TRBD2 (5 bases). The germline V and J ends were trimmed by 1 base and 0 bases, with 12 bases remaining between them. The length of the CDR3 is 16 residues. Germline CDR1 is KGHSH and CDR2 is LQKENI. CDR3 in amino acids: CASSPQRKSYQETQYF. CDR3 nucleotides: TGTGCCAGCTCACCACAGCGGAAAAGTTACCAAGAGACCCAGTACTTC.

This sequence joins TRBV28 and TRBJ2-5; 7 bases map to TRBD2. The end of the DNA fits TRBJ2-7 better, so the J call may be wrong. The CDR3 sequence is 14 residues long. Germline V gene sequence: CDR1 MDHEN, CDR2 SYDVKM. The CDR3 DNA follows: TGTGCCAGCAGTTTAGCGGGAGCGGTATACGAGCAGTACTTC. It translates to CASSLAGAVYEQYF.

In regard to this clone: Compared with germline, one end of the junction differs, possibly owing to a read error. This sample includes further DNA sequences coding for the same CDR3. V gene TRBV6-6 combines with J gene TRBJ2-3, with TRBD2 matching 9 bases. The CDR3 is 15 amino acids. CDR1 and CDR2 (germline): MNHNY, SVGAGI (reference sequence). The CDR3: CASGRGTSNLDTQYF. The CDR3, as DNA: TGTGCCAGCGGCCGGGGGACTAGCAATTTGGATACGCAGTACTTT.

This clone appeared a few times. The chain employs TRBV5-1 and TRBJ2-7; D may be TRBD2 (6 bases). Germline CDR1 and CDR2: SGHRS and YFSETQ. V was clipped by 0 bases and J by 0 bases, with 7 bases between them. The CDR3 sequence is 14 residues long. This CDR3 reads CASSLGGTSYEQYF. CDR3 bases: TGCGCCAGCAGCTTGGGCGGGACCTCCTACGAGCAGTACTTC. The whole variable domain, remainder taken from reference TRBV5-1 and TRBJ2-7, is KAGVTQTPRYLIKTRGQQVTLSCSPISGHRSVSWYQQTPGQGLQFLFEYFSETQRNKGNFPGRFSGRQFSNSRSEMNVSTLELGDSALYLCASSLGGTSYEQYFGPGTRLTVT.

As to this clone: No conserved phenylalanine or tryptophan is present at the end of the CDR3, so a read error is the likely explanation. V gene TRBV29-1 combines with J gene TRBJ1-1; TRBD1 is a possible D gene (6 bases). V lost 5 bases and J 3 bases, leaving 13 bases between the germline ends. CDR1 SQVTM and CDR2 ANQGSEA come from the germline V gene. The CDR3 covers 13 residues. CDR3 DNA sequence: TGCAGCGTTACCCGGACAGACTACACTGAAGCTTTCGTT. It yields the protein CSVTRTDYTEAFV.

Here the CDR3 reads CASSVDPGVLRTGTKLANQPQHF. The CDR3 region has the DNA TGTGCCAGCAGCGTAGACCCGGGGGTACTCCGGACAGGTACAAAACTTGCGAATCAGCCCCAGCATTTT. The chain joins TRBV9 to TRBJ1-5; 7 bases align to TRBD1. The CDR3 is made up of 23 amino acids. V shed 0 bases and J 4 bases; nucleotides not matched to a gene: 28. The V gene's germline CDR1 is SGDLS and CDR2 YYNGEE.

This rearrangement joins TRBV7-2 to TRBJ1-2; tentatively, D is TRBD1 (6 bases). Per the germline V gene, CDR1 is SGHTA and CDR2 is FQGNSA. The CDR3 sequence is 13 residues long. The V end lost 5 bases, the J end lost 4 bases, and 11 bases lay between the germline ends. In DNA, the CDR3 is TGTGCCAGCAGCCGACAGGCGTTCTATGGCTACACCTTC. The encoded protein is CASSRQAFYGYTF.

V usage is TRBV19 and J usage is TRBJ2-3; D ambiguous. The CDR3 is made up of 12 amino acids. Trimming removed 6 bases from V and 0 bases from J, with 4 bases in between. Germline loops: CDR1 LNHDA, CDR2 SQIVND (reference sequence). The CDR3 nucleotides are TGTGCCAGTAGGCAGAGCACAGATACGCAGTATTTT. Amino acids: CASRQSTDTQYF.

The chain has TRBV9 and TRBJ1-2, with D unresolved. Germline CDR1 and CDR2: SGDLS and YYNGEE. This CDR3 comprises 11 residues. V lost 4 bases to trimming and J lost 7 bases, with 8 bases between them. The CDR3 reads CASSYSSGYTF. CDR3 nucleotides: TGTGCCAGCAGCTACTCAAGTGGCTACACCTTC.

This clone was seen a handful of times. This sequence joins TRBV27 and TRBJ2-5, with D possibly being TRBD2 (6 bases). This CDR3 spans 14 amino acids. Looked up from germline, CDR1 is MNHEY and CDR2 is SMNVEV (reference sequence). V gave up 4 bases and J gave up 5 bases, with 14 bases separating them. DNA for the CDR3: TGTGCCAGCAGTTCAAGGGACTTCGGGGAGACCCAGTACTTC. Translation gives CASSSRDFGETQYF.

For the CDR3, the DNA is TGTGCCATCAGCAGGACTAGCGGACAACAAGAGACCCAGTACTTC. Its protein product is CAISRTSGQQETQYF. This chain links TRBV10-3 with TRBJ2-5; TRBD2 agrees at 10 bases. Germline V gives CDR1 ENHRY, CDR2 SYGVKD. V dropped 6 bases and J dropped 2; count of bases not matched to a gene: 6. This CDR3 is built from 15 residues.